Listed here are 27 T cell receptor beta chains from one sample, sequenced in a study of Tregs in tolerant kidney transplant recipients. Profiled with immunoSEQ multiplex PCR; TCRdb holds only in-frame clones, not every one. The data hold 90,000 to 120,000 clones, with 90% observed a single time. This sample comprised CD4+ T cells from blood, obtained before the transplant. The receptors shown here come from a human donor who received a combined kidney and bone marrow transplant.

This clone is a singleton in its sample. This sequence joins TRBV5-1 and TRBJ2-5, with 14 positions matching TRBD2. The V segment lost 5 bases and the J segment 2 bases; nucleotides outside the gene matches: 8. This CDR3 comprises 17 residues. Germline V lookup: CDR1 SGHRS, CDR2 YFSETQ. The CDR3 region has the DNA TGCGCCAGCAGGCGACTAGCGGGGGGGCAGGGGCAAGAGACCCAGTACTTC. Its protein is CASRRLAGGQGQETQYF.

This chain links TRBV11-3 with TRBJ2-7; 11 bases are shared with TRBD2. The germline V gene has CDR1 SGHNT and CDR2 YENEEA. CDR3 length equals 17 residues. Trimming took 5 bases from V and 3 from J; bases not matched to a gene: 12. The CDR3, as DNA: TGTGCCAGCAGCCCTAGCCCCGGACTAGCGGGCGTCTACGAGCAGTACTTC. Protein product: CASSPSPGLAGVYEQYF.

V usage is TRBV19 and J usage is TRBJ2-7; 7 bases fit TRBD2. The germline V gene has CDR1 LNHDA and CDR2 SQIVND (reference sequence). The CDR3 extends over 16 amino acids. V lost 2 bases to trimming and J lost 7 bases; unmatched junction nucleotides: 14. The CDR3 nucleotides are TGTGCCAGTAGTATAAGGGGCACGGAGCGGGGTCGGGAGCAGTACTTC. Amino acid sequence: CASSIRGTERGREQYF.

This clone appeared a single time. The chain employs TRBV2 and TRBJ1-1; the match to TRBD1 covers 8 bases. The CDR3 is 15 residues long. The V gene's germline CDR1 is SNHLY and CDR2 FYNNEI. J gave up 1 base and V 6 bases, and 7 bases lay outside the gene matches. The CDR3 loop is CASRETDRANTEAFF. DNA for the CDR3: TGTGCCAGCAGGGAAACGGACAGGGCGAACACTGAAGCTTTCTTT.

The V call is TRBV18, the J call TRBJ2-5, with D maybe TRBD1 (5 bases). The CDR3 is 13 residues long. The germline V gene encodes CDR1 KGHSH and CDR2 LQKENI. V lost 3 bases and J lost 3, with 8 bases in between. CDR3 coding DNA: TGTGCCAGCTCACCGGGCAGGGAAGAGACCCAGTACTTC. It yields the protein CASSPGREETQYF.

The chain recombines TRBV7-9 with TRBJ1-2, with 7 bases matching TRBD1. The CDR3 sequence is 17 residues long. From germline, CDR1 is SEHNR and CDR2 FQNEAQ (reference sequence). J lost 1 base, V lost 4 bases, and 12 bases had no gene match. The CDR3 coding sequence is TGTGCCAGCAGCTCAGAAGGGGGGACAGCAGTTAACTATGGCTACACCTTC. This sequence encodes CASSSEGGTAVNYGYTF.

The chain links TRBV27 to TRBJ2-7; TRBD1 might be the D (6 bases). The V and J ends lost 3 bases and 4 bases respectively, with 13 bases between them. This CDR3 is built from 14 residues. Looked up from germline, CDR1 is MNHEY and CDR2 is SMNVEV (reference sequence). The CDR3 DNA reads TGTGCCAGCAGTTTCCTGGGGGCGGGTTACGAGCAGTACTTC. Translating gives CASSFLGAGYEQYF.

This chain links TRBV18 with TRBJ1-2; D is undetermined. Germline-derived CDR1 and CDR2 are KGHSH and LQKENI. V was clipped by 6 bases and J by 4 bases, with 15 bases between them. The CDR3 spans 14 residues. The CDR3 spells CASSSGTMGYGYTF. The CDR3, as DNA: TGTGCCAGCTCCTCGGGAACCATGGGCTATGGCTACACCTTC. Together with reference TRBV18 and TRBJ1-2, the CDR3 gives the full variable domain: NAGVMQNPRHLVRRRGQEARLRCSPMKGHSHVYWYRQLPEEGLKFMVYLQKENIIDESGMPKERFSAEFPKEGPSILRIQQVVRGDSAAYFCASSSGTMGYGYTFGSGTRLTVV.

This chain uses TRBV19 with TRBJ1-6, with D possibly TRBD1 on 5 matching bases. Germline CDR1 and CDR2: LNHDA and SQIVND (reference sequence). The CDR3 covers 16 residues. The V gene lost 5 bases and the J gene lost 9 bases, with 20 bases spanning the gap. CDR3 DNA: TGTGCCAGTAGTCCCGATCCGGGACTTAGGAGTTCACCCCTCCACTTT. Translated: CASSPDPGLRSSPLHF.

The rearrangement uses TRBV5-6 and TRBJ2-7, with 7 bases fitting TRBD2. Trimming cost V 4 bases and J 6 bases; bases outside gene matches: 4. From germline, CDR1 is SGHDT and CDR2 YYEEEE. The CDR3 runs to 12 residues. CDR3 sequence reads: CASSPGRREQYF. The CDR3 nucleotides read TGTGCCAGCAGCCCCGGGAGGCGCGAGCAGTACTTC.

The J gene is TRBJ2-5, the V gene TRBV19; tentatively, D is TRBD2 (6 bases). From germline, CDR1 is LNHDA and CDR2 SQIVND (reference sequence). Trimming took 3 bases from V and 7 from J, leaving 18 bases between them. CDR3 length: 15 amino acids. This CDR3 is CASSIRRDSPGTQYF. CDR3 DNA: TGTGCCAGTAGTATTAGGAGGGACTCCCCGGGGACCCAGTACTTC.

V usage is TRBV7-2 and J usage is TRBJ2-5; a weak D match, TRBD1 (5 bases). V dropped 5 bases and J dropped 10 bases, with 11 bases sitting between them. Germline V gene sequence: CDR1 SGHTA, CDR2 FQGNSA. The CDR3 consists of 11 residues. CDR3 nucleotides: TGTGCCAGCAGCGCGCAGGGTGACCAGTACTTC. It codes for CASSAQGDQYF.

J is TRBJ1-2 and V is TRBV5-4, with 10 bases that match TRBD1. The CDR3 covers 17 residues. The germline CDR1 and CDR2 sequences are SGHNT and YYREEE (reference sequence). V shed 1 base, J shed 4 bases, and the junction held 10 bases outside the gene matches. This CDR3 reads CASSLWDRGQKVYGYTF. In nucleotides, the CDR3 is TGTGCCAGCAGCTTGTGGGACAGGGGCCAAAAAGTCTATGGCTACACCTTC.

The J gene is TRBJ2-7, the V gene TRBV5-1, with D unresolved. V shed 0 bases and J shed 2 bases, with 6 bases lying between them. Germline V gives CDR1 SGHRS, CDR2 YFSETQ. The CDR3 length is 13 residues. CDR3 in amino acids: CASSLVVAYEQYF. The CDR3 coding sequence is TGCGCCAGCAGCTTGGTTGTCGCCTACGAGCAGTACTTC.

The chain joins TRBV10-3 to TRBJ1-2, with D perhaps TRBD1 (5 bases). The V gene lost 6 bases and the J gene lost 1 base, with 9 bases spanning the gap. The germline CDR1 and CDR2 sequences are ENHRY and SYGVKD. The CDR3 sequence is 13 residues long. Here the CDR3 reads CAISPQVNYGYTF. Here the CDR3 DNA reads TGTGCCATCAGCCCACAGGTTAACTATGGCTACACCTTC.

V usage is TRBV29-1 and J usage is TRBJ1-2; D is undetermined. Germline V gene sequence: CDR1 SQVTM, CDR2 ANQGSEA. V was shortened by 2 bases and J by 2 bases, with 9 bases between the two germline ends. CDR3 size: 13 residues. This CDR3 is CSVETVVNYGYTF. Written as DNA, the CDR3 is TGCAGCGTTGAAACGGTTGTCAACTATGGCTACACCTTC.

V usage is TRBV27 and J usage is TRBJ1-2; possible D gene TRBD1, 5 bases. This CDR3 region has 14 residues. V lost 5 bases, J lost 7 bases, and 17 bases lay in between. Germline V gene lookup returns CDR1 MNHEY and CDR2 SMNVEV (reference sequence). The CDR3 DNA reads as TGTGCCAGCAGTCCCTATGGGGGGTTGGGTGGCTACACCTTC. It codes for CASSPYGGLGGYTF.

This rearrangement joins TRBV28 to TRBJ2-7; 8 bases are shared with TRBD1. The CDR3 is made up of 14 amino acids. Germline lookup yields CDR1 MDHEN and CDR2 SYDVKM. With V trimmed by 5 bases and J by 3 bases, 6 bases remained unmatched. CDR3 residues: CASSGTGRNYEQYF. CDR3 nucleotide sequence: TGTGCCAGCAGTGGGACAGGTCGGAACTACGAGCAGTACTTC.

The chain's CDR3 is CASRFPQDSLFAKSGRISYNEQFF. The CDR3 DNA is TGTGCAAGTCGCTTTCCTCAGGACTCTTTATTCGCTAAGAGCGGGAGGATCTCCTACAATGAGCAGTTCTTC. The chain has TRBV12-2 and TRBJ2-1; the table's D call of TRBD2 was not tested on the DNA. TRBV12-2 is shown as a pseudogene. This CDR3 is 24 amino acids long.

The chain joins TRBV7-2 to TRBJ2-7; TRBD2 aligns across 10 bases. The CDR3 spans 16 residues. V shed 0 bases and J 0 bases; nucleotides not matched to a gene: 2. CDR1 SGHTA and CDR2 FQGNSA come from the germline V gene. The CDR3 protein is CASSLAGTSVSYEQYF. The CDR3 DNA sequence: TGTGCCAGCAGCTTAGCCGGGACTAGCGTCTCCTACGAGCAGTACTTC.

The chain joins TRBV6-5 to TRBJ2-7; 10 bases are a match to TRBD2. V dropped 6 bases and J dropped 2; count of bases not matched to a gene: 7. This CDR3 region has 15 residues. Germline loops: CDR1 MNHEY, CDR2 SVGAGI. Here the CDR3 DNA reads TGTGCCAGCAGCCCTCTAGCGGGGGAGACCTACGAGCAGTACTTC. Its translation is CASSPLAGETYEQYF.

DNA for the CDR3: TGTGCCAGCAGCCCGGACACCATCAATCAGCCCCAGCATTTT. Encoded protein: CASSPDTINQPQHF. The gene calls are TRBV6-5 and TRBJ1-5; maybe TRBD1 (5 bases). The CDR3 totals 14 residues. The V end was cut by 6 bases, the J end by 3 bases, with 12 bases between. CDR1 and CDR2 from the germline V gene are MNHEY and SVGAGI.

The genes are TRBV11-3 and TRBJ2-3; D is undetermined. Germline V gene sequence: CDR1 SGHNT, CDR2 YENEEA. The CDR3 runs to 13 residues. The V end lost 5 bases, the J end lost 5 bases, and 11 bases lay between the germline ends. The CDR3 loop reads CASSPDPGDTQYF. Here the CDR3 DNA reads TGTGCCAGCAGCCCAGACCCAGGAGATACGCAGTATTTT.

The chain has TRBV7-9 and TRBJ1-5; 8 bases align to TRBD1. V gave up 3 bases and J gave up 6 bases; unmatched junction bases: 4. Germline assignment: CDR1 SEHNR and CDR2 FQNEAQ (reference sequence). The CDR3 has 14 residues. Here the CDR3 reads CASSLDRVGQPQHF. The CDR3 DNA follows: TGTGCCAGCAGCTTGGACAGGGTCGGTCAGCCCCAGCATTTT. Complete variable domain (other parts from reference TRBV7-9 and TRBJ1-5): DTGVSQNPRHKITKRGQNVTFRCDPISEHNRLYWYRQTLGQGPEFLTYFQNEAQLEKSRLLSDRFSAERPKGSFSTLEIQRTEQGDSAMYLCASSLDRVGQPQHFGDGTRLSIL.

This rearrangement joins TRBV7-2 to TRBJ2-7; D perhaps matches TRBD2 (5 bases). V was pared by 0 bases and J by 2 bases, with 11 bases between. Germline-derived CDR1 and CDR2 are SGHTA and FQGNSA. The CDR3 contains 15 residues. CDR3 nucleotides: TGTGCCAGCAGCTTAGCGCGGGTTCGTACCTACGAGCAGTACTTC. The encoded protein is CASSLARVRTYEQYF.

The chain employs TRBV19 and TRBJ1-1, with D hard to call. CDR3 length: 14 residues. V dropped 5 bases and J dropped 4 bases, with 14 bases sitting between them. CDR1 and CDR2 (germline): LNHDA, SQIVND (reference sequence). For the CDR3, the DNA is TGTGCCAGTAGTTCCACACACCGGGGCACTGAAGCTTTCTTT. Encoded protein: CASSSTHRGTEAFF.

The genes are TRBV11-3 and TRBJ2-5; TRBD2 might be the D (6 bases). Per germline, CDR1 SGHNT and CDR2 YENEEA. Trimming cost V 3 bases and J 5 bases, with 16 bases left between them. CDR3 size: 15 residues. CDR3 region: CASSFSSVERETQYF. In DNA form, the CDR3 reads TGTGCCAGCAGCTTCTCTAGCGTGGAGAGGGAGACCCAGTACTTC.